The rows below give T cell receptor beta chains drawn from one sample of a study of blood T cells in healthy people across ages. TCRdb ran MiXCR on the 5' RACE reads and lists one entry per CDR3 protein. The table shows just under 750,000 distinct CDR3 sequences, with over 20% occurring only once. The sequencing sample was made of blood. These receptors all stem from a man between 65 and 85 years old in good health. CDR3s include the opening cysteine and the closing phenylalanine or tryptophan. The D gene is left open where the match is weak. The listing skips clone size in some rows; elsewhere it reads once, few, many or a size class.

CASSLGVGGGSGYTF TGTGCCAGCAGCTTAGGGGTGGGAGGGGGCTCAGGCTACACCTTC TRBD1 TRBV11-2 . TRBJ1-2
CASTGPITDTQYF TGTGCCAGTACAGGCCCTATCACAGATACGCAGTATTTT . TRBV12-3/TRBV12-4 few TRBJ2-3
CASSEGNGELFF TGTGCCAGCAGTGAGGGGAACGGGGAGCTGTTTTTT . TRBV28 . TRBJ2-2
CASKREPLNTGELFF TGCGCCTCTAAGCGGGAGCCCTTAAACACCGGGGAGCTGTTTTTT TRBD2 TRBV5-1 few TRBJ2-2
CASSLGTHVGYAFF TGTGCCAGCAGCCTTGGGACCCATGTGGGGTACGCTTTCTTT . TRBV7-2 . TRBJ1-1
CASSLKSPDRDQHEQFF TGTGCCAGCAGTTTAAAGTCCCCGGACAGGGACCAGCATGAGCAGTTCTTC TRBD1 TRBV12-3/TRBV12-4 many TRBJ2-1
CASSLLGQGAGNEQFF TGTGCCAGCTCACTTCTGGGACAGGGGGCCGGCAATGAGCAGTTCTTC TRBD1 TRBV18 few TRBJ2-1
CATSQGLNTGELFF TGTGCCACCAGCCAGGGTTTGAACACCGGGGAGCTGTTTTTT . TRBV24-1 . TRBJ2-2
CASSYSRETGETQYF TGTGCCAGCAGTTACTCTCGGGAGACAGGGGAGACCCAGTACTTC . TRBV6-6 . TRBJ2-5
CASSDPLWGETQYF TGTGCCAGCAGTGACCCATTATGGGGAGAGACCCAGTACTTC . TRBV6-1 few TRBJ2-5
CSVVGQPNQPQHF TGCAGCGTTGTAGGGCAGCCGAATCAGCCCCAGCATTTT . TRBV29-1 . TRBJ1-5
CASSAQGAMNTEAFF TGTGCCAGCAGTGCACAGGGGGCCATGAACACTGAAGCTTTCTTT TRBD1 TRBV2 few TRBJ1-1
CASSLGNRGGDTEAFF TGCGCCAGCAGCCTGGGAAACAGGGGAGGCGACACTGAAGCTTTCTTT TRBD1 TRBV5-1 . TRBJ1-1
CSARGLGHRTSGSTDTQYF TGCAGTGCTAGAGGACTCGGGCACCGGACTAGCGGAAGCACAGATACGCAGTATTTT TRBD2 TRBV20-1 . TRBJ2-3
CARGSGSYNEQFF TGTGCCCGGGGTAGCGGGAGCTACAATGAGCAGTTCTTC TRBD2 TRBV30 . TRBJ2-1
CASSYNGAVTTDTQYF TGTGCCAGCAGCTATAATGGGGCAGTTACCACAGATACGCAGTATTTT . TRBV11-2 . TRBJ2-3
CSASGGARADTQYF TGCAGTGCTAGCGGGGGGGCCCGGGCAGATACGCAGTATTTT TRBD2 TRBV20-1 few TRBJ2-3